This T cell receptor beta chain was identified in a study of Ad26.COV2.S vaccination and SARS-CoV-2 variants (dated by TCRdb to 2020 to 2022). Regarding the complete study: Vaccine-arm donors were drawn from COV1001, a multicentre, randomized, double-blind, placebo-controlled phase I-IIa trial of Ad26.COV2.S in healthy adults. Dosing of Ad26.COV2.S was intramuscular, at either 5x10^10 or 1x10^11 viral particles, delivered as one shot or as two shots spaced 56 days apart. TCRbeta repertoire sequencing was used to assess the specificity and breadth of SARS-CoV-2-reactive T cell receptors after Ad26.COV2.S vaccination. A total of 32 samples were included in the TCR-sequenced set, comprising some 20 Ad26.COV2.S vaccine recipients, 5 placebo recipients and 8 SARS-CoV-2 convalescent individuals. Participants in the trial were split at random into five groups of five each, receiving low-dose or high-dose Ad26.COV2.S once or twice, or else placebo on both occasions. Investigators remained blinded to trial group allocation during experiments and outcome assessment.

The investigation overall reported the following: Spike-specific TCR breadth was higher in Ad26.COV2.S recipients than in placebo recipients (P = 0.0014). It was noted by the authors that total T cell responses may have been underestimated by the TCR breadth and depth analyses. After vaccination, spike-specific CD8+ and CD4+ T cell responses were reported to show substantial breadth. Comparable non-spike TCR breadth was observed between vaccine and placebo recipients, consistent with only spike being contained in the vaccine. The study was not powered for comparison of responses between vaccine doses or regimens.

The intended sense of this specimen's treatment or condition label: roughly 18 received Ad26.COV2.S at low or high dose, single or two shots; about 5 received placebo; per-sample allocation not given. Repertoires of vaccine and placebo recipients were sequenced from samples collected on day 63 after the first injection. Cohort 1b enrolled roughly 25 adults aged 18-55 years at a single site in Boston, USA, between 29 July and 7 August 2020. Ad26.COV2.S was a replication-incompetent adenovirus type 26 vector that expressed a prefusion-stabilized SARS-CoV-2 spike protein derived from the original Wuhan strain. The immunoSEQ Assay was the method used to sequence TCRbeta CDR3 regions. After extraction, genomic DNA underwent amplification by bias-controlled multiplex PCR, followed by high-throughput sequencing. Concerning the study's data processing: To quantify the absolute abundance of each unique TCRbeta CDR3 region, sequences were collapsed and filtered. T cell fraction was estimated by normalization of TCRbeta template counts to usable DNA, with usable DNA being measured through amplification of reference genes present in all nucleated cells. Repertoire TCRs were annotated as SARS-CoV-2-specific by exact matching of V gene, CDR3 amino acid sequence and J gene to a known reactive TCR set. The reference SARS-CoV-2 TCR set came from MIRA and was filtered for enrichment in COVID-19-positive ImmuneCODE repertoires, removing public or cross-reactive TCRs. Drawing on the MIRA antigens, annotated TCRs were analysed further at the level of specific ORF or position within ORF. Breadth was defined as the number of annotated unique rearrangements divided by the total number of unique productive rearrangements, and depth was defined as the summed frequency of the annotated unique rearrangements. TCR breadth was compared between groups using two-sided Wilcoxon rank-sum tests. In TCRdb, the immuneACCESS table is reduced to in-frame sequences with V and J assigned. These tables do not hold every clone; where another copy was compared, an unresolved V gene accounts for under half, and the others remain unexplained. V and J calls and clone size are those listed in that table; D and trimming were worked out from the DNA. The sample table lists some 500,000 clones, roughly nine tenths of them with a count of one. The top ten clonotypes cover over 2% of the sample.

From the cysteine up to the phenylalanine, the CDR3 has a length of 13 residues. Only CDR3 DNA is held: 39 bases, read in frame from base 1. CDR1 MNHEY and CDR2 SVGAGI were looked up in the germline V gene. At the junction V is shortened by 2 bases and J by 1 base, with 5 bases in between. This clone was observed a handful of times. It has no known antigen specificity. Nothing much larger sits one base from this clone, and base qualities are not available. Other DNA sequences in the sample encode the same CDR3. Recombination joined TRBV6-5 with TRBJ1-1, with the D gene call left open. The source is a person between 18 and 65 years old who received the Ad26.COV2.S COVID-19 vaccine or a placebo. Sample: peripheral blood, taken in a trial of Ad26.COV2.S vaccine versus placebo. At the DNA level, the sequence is TGTGCCAGCAGTTACGACGGGAACACTGAAGCTTTCTTT. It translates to CASSYDGNTEAFF.